A single sample is the source of the 5 T cell receptor beta chains below, sequenced in a study of T-cell memory formation after mild COVID-19. TCRdb re-analysed the 5' RACE reads in MiXCR, keeping a single row per CDR3 protein. The sample has fewer than 600,000 distinct CDR3 sequences, 20% to 25% seen once. Sequenced material: PBMCs or a T cell subset sorted from them (not recorded which). These receptors were collected from an adult woman who had mild COVID-19 (a few samples of this study predate the infection). Cell type and time point are not known.

The V and J genes are TRBV28 and TRBJ2-1; D tentatively reads TRBD1 or TRBD2 (6 bases each). Germline assignment: CDR1 MDHEN and CDR2 SYDVKM. V lost 3 bases to trimming and J lost 0 bases, with 12 bases between them. The CDR3 extends over 16 amino acids. The CDR3 here is CASSLRGRTSYNEQFF. DNA of the CDR3: TGTGCCAGCAGTTTGAGGGGGAGGACCTCCTACAATGAGCAGTTCTTC.

This clonotype has a handful of counts. V is TRBV11-2 and J is TRBJ1-2, with unresolved D. Germline V CDR1 and CDR2: SGHAT, FQNNGV. CDR3 length: 14 residues. V was shortened by 2 bases and J by 6 bases, with 13 bases between the two germline ends. This chain's CDR3 is CASSLIRRRHGYTF. The CDR3 bases are TGTGCCAGCAGCTTAATCCGGAGGAGGCATGGCTACACCTTC.

This clonotype was found a few times. The gene calls are TRBV20-1 and TRBJ2-7, with D possibly TRBD1 on 7 matching bases. Deletions cut 1 base from V and 3 bases from J, with 10 bases between. The CDR3 runs to 13 residues. Germline V gives CDR1 DFQATT, CDR2 SNEGSKA (reference sequence). CDR3 sequence reads: CSARVRGVYEQYF. CDR3 nucleotide sequence: TGCAGTGCTAGAGTCAGGGGGGTCTACGAGCAGTACTTC.

The chain uses TRBV24-1 and TRBJ2-7; D is ambiguous. Germline assignment: CDR1 KGHDR and CDR2 SFDVKD. The V end lost 2 bases, the J end lost 3 bases, and 13 bases lay between the germline ends. The CDR3 covers 15 residues. CDR3 amino acids: CATSDSRTADYEQYF. In nucleotides, the CDR3 is TGTGCCACCAGTGATTCACGGACCGCGGACTACGAGCAGTACTTC.

This clonotype has only one observation. The chain links TRBV7-6 to TRBJ2-2; 12 bases line up with TRBD2. The CDR3 is 16 residues long. Trimming cost V 4 bases and J 5 bases; bases outside gene matches: 5. Germline lookup yields CDR1 SGHVS and CDR2 FNYEAQ. The CDR3 loop is CASSWGLAGETGELFF. CDR3 coding DNA: TGTGCCAGCAGCTGGGGACTAGCGGGCGAGACCGGGGAGCTGTTTTTT.